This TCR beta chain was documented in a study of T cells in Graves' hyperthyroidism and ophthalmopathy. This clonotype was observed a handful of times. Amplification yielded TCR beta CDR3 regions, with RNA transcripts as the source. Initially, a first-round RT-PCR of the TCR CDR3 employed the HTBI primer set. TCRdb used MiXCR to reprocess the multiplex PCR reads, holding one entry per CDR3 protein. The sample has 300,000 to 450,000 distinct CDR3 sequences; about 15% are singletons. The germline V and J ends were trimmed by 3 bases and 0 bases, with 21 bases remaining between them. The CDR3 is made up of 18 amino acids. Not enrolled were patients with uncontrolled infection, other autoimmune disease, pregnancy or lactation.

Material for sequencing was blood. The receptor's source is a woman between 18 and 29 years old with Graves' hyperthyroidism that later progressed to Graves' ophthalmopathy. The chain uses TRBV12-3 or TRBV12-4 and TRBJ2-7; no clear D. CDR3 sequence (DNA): TGTGCCAGCAGTTTCTCGCTTTCGCGCGGAATGAGCTCCTACGAGCAGTACTTC. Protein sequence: CASSFSLSRGMSSYEQYF.